These 13 T cell receptor beta chains originate from one sample sequenced in a study of cytotoxic CD8 clonotypes in ibrutinib-treated CLL. The assay was immunoSEQ multiplex PCR, and TCRdb's table has in-frame clones only and misses some. Of some 150,000 clones listed, 75% to 85% were seen once; the top ten hold 13%. The source material was PBMCs, sampled after 12 months of ibrutinib treatment. These receptors all stem from a human donor with chronic lymphocytic leukemia.

The chain joins TRBV28 to TRBJ1-2; the D is unclear. The CDR3 spans 13 residues. V lost 4 bases and J 4 bases, leaving 10 bases between the germline ends. The germline V gene has CDR1 MDHEN and CDR2 SYDVKM. CDR3 residues: CASSSMASYGYTF. For the CDR3, the DNA is TGTGCCAGCAGTTCCATGGCAAGCTATGGCTACACCTTC.

V usage is TRBV7-2 and J usage is TRBJ1-4; D is undetermined. This CDR3 contains 15 residues. Trimming removed 5 bases from V and 0 bases from J, with 10 bases in between. Germline CDR1 is SGHTA and CDR2 is FQGNSA. The CDR3 DNA reads TGTGCCAGCAGCACCAGGATTGCAACTAATGAAAAACTGTTTTTT. Amino acid sequence: CASSTRIATNEKLFF.

V and J are TRBV10-2 and TRBJ1-1; D unclear. The V and J ends lost 3 bases and 6 bases respectively, with 14 bases between them. The CDR3 runs 14 residues. CDR1 and CDR2 (germline): WSHSY, SAAADI. CDR3 in DNA: TGCGCCAGCAGTGACGTCGGCCGGGCTCCTGAAGCTTTCTTT. This sequence encodes CASSDVGRAPEAFF.

This clone was found once. The chain links TRBV4-2 to TRBJ1-1, with D perhaps matching TRBD1 (5 bases). The germline gives CDR1 LGHNA, CDR2 YNFKEQ. Trimming took 0 bases from V and 6 from J, leaving 17 bases between them. The CDR3 totals 16 residues. The CDR3 coding sequence is TGTGCCAGCAGCCAAGAGGGTTGGGGGATTGGGGCTGAAGCTTTCTTT. Protein product: CASSQEGWGIGAEAFF.

The gene calls are TRBV5-4 and TRBJ1-2, with D unclear. The CDR3 length is 16 residues. Germline CDR1 and CDR2: SGHNT and YYREEE (reference sequence). V gave up 6 bases and J gave up 6 bases, with 24 bases separating them. This chain's CDR3 is CASKPANKEAGDGYTF. CDR3 DNA: TGTGCCAGCAAACCCGCGAACAAGGAAGCCGGCGATGGCTACACCTTC.

This clone has a single count. The chain combines TRBV2 with TRBJ2-1, with 9 bases identical to TRBD2. CDR1 is SNHLY, CDR2 FYNNEI, per germline. After removal of 7 bases from V and 4 bases from J, the junction contained 8 bases not matched to a gene. The CDR3 runs to 15 residues. This chain's CDR3 is CASKKTSGIYNEQFF. The CDR3, as DNA: TGTGCCAGCAAGAAGACTAGCGGTATATACAATGAGCAGTTCTTC. The full variable domain, rest sourced from reference TRBV2 and TRBJ2-1, is EPEVTQTPSHQVTQMGQEVILRCVPISNHLYFYWYRQILGQKVEFLVSFYNNEISEKSEIFDDQFSVERPDGSNFTLKIRSTKLEDSAMYFCASKKTSGIYNEQFFGPGTRLTVL.

This chain connects TRBV29-1 to TRBJ2-2, with D tentatively TRBD1 (5 bases). With 1 base removed from V and 6 bases from J, the gap between germline ends came to 12 bases. The CDR3 runs 14 residues. Per the germline V gene, CDR1 is SQVTM and CDR2 is ANQGSEA. The CDR3 loop reads CSVEGVGVAGELFF. CDR3 bases: TGCAGCGTTGAAGGAGTAGGGGTGGCCGGGGAGCTGTTTTTT.

The rearrangement uses TRBV7-8 and TRBJ2-4; D call uncertain. Germline V gene data show CDR1 as SGHVS and CDR2 as FQNEAQ. The CDR3 is 16 amino acids. V gave up 0 bases and J gave up 4 bases, with 13 bases separating them. CDR3 residues: CASSLALREWKNIQYF. In DNA form, the CDR3 reads TGTGCCAGCAGCTTAGCGCTAAGGGAATGGAAAAACATTCAGTACTTC.

As concerns this clone: The sample has other DNA sequences that encode this CDR3 too. The rearrangement uses TRBV10-2 and TRBJ1-5, with 10 bases that match TRBD1. J was trimmed by 5 bases and V by 8 bases; bases with no gene match: 0. Germline V gives CDR1 WSHSY, CDR2 SAAADI. This CDR3 contains 12 residues. The CDR3 spells CASGTGDQPQHF. The CDR3 DNA is TGCGCCAGCGGGACAGGGGATCAGCCCCAGCATTTT.

The V gene is TRBV7-6, the J gene TRBJ2-2; TRBD2 matches 10 bases. The trim removed 4 bases at V and 6 bases at J, leaving 5 bases unmatched. Germline loops: CDR1 SGHVS, CDR2 FNYEAQ. The CDR3 has 15 amino acids. CDR3: CASSSSSGRAGELFF. Here the CDR3 DNA reads TGTGCCAGCAGCTCCTCTAGCGGGAGAGCCGGGGAGCTGTTTTTT. Full variable domain (outside the CDR3, taken from reference TRBV7-6 and TRBJ2-2): GAGVSQSPRYKVTKRGQDVALRCDPISGHVSLYWYRQALGQGPEFLTYFNYEAQQDKSGLPNDRFSAERPEGSISTLTIQRTEQRDSAMYRCASSSSSGRAGELFFGEGSRLTVL.

The chain couples TRBV9 to TRBJ2-7; D perhaps matches TRBD1 (6 bases). The CDR3 spans 14 residues. Germline V gives CDR1 SGDLS, CDR2 YYNGEE. The V end lost 4 bases, the J end lost 2 bases, and 13 bases lay between the germline ends. The CDR3 DNA follows: TGTGCCAGCAGCCCTTCGGACAGCCCCTACGAGCAGTACTTC. Translated: CASSPSDSPYEQYF.

This chain connects TRBV4-3 to TRBJ1-6, with 7 positions matching TRBD1. J lost 8 bases, V lost 2 bases, and 9 bases had no gene match. The germline V gene has CDR1 LGHNA and CDR2 YSLEER. This CDR3 is 16 amino acids long. The CDR3 reads CASSQRQGESDSPLHF. The CDR3 coding sequence is TGCGCCAGCAGCCAACGACAGGGAGAATCAGATTCACCCCTCCACTTT.

This chain connects TRBV10-3 to TRBJ2-3; 7 bases are a match to TRBD2. J gave up 3 bases and V 2 bases, and 5 bases lay outside the gene matches. CDR3 length: 15 amino acids. The germline CDR1 and CDR2 sequences are ENHRY and SYGVKD. The CDR3 reads CAISETGGVTDTQYF. CDR3 bases: TGTGCCATCAGTGAGACGGGAGGAGTTACAGATACGCAGTATTTT.